This entry features one TCR beta chain sequence. Per the authors' pipeline: Amplifying reference gene primers gave estimates of nucleated cell counts. Profiling relied on immunoSEQ multiplex PCR, and the TCRdb table lists in-frame clones only, not all of them. D and trimming were read from the DNA, whereas the V and J calls and clone size are those reported in that table. The sample lists more than 15,000 clones; roughly 87% were seen once. This record comes from a study of blood T cell repertoires in COVID-19. This CDR3 comprises 13 residues. Trimming removed 3 bases at V and 2 bases at J, with 7 bases between. The V gene's germline CDR1 is MNHEY and CDR2 SMNVEV (reference sequence).

The specimen sequenced was peripheral blood. This sequence joins TRBV27 and TRBJ2-5; D remains unclear. The sequence derives from a human donor with active COVID-19. The donor label of this sample is uncertain. The CDR3, as DNA: TGTGCCAGCAGTTTGCGGCGACAAGAGACCCAGTACTTC. Translation: CASSLRRQETQYF.